The subject of this entry is one TCR beta chain. These data belong to a study of T cell changes during pregnancy in multiple sclerosis. Germline V CDR1 and CDR2: SGHTA, FQGNSA. There are 15 residues in the CDR3. With 3 bases removed from V and 8 bases from J, the gap between germline ends came to 14 bases. Assay used: immunoSEQ multiplex PCR; TCRdb lists only in-frame clones, some missing. The table includes tens of thousands of clones, around 93% detected once. The gene calls are TRBV7-2 and TRBJ1-6; D ambiguous. This receptor was obtained from a female donor in good health, serving as a control in a pregnancy study. Some clones in this sample may be carry-over from other donors' samples. Sequencing used PBMCs, obtained in the first trimester of pregnancy. This CDR3 reads CASSFGRTGDSPLHF. DNA for the CDR3: TGTGCCAGCAGCTTCGGTAGGACGGGAGATTCACCCCTCCACTTT.